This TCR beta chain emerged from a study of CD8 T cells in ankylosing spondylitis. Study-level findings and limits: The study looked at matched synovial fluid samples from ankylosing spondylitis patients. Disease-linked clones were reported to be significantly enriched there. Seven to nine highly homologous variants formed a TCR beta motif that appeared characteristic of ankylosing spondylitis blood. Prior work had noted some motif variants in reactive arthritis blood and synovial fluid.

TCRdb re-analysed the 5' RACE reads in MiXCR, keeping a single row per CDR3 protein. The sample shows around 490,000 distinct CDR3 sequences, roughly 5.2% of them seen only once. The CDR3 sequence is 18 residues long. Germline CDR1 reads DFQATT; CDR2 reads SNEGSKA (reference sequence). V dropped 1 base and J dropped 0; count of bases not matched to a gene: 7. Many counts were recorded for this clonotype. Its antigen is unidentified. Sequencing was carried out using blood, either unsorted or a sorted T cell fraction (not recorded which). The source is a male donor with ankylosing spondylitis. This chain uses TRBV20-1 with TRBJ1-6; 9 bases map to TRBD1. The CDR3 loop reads CSARAPGQGVSYNSPLHF. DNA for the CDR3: TGCAGTGCTAGAGCTCCGGGACAGGGAGTCTCCTATAATTCACCCCTCCACTTT.